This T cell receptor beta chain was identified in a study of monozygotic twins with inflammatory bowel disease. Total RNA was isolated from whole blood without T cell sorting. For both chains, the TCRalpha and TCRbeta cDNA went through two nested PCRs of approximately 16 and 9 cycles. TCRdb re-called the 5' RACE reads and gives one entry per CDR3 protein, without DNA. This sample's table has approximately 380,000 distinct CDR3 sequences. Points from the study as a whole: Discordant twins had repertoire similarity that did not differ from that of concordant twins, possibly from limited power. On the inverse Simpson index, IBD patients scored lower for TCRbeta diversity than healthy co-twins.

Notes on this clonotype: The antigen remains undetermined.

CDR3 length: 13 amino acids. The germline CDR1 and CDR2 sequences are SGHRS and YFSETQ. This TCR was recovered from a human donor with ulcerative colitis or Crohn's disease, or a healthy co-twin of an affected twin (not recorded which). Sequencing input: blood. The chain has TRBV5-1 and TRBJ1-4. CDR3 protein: CASSPTSGAGLFF.